The 31 T cell receptor beta chains reported below all come from one sample, sequenced in a study of tissue T cells after allogeneic stem cell transplantation. Here immunoSEQ multiplex PCR was the method, and the copy in TCRdb shows in-frame clones only, minus some. The sample consists of approximately 5,500 clones, over 45% of them appearing once. Sample time point: mouse harvest day 14 after allogeneic transplant. The graft held 10^6 splenic CD5+ T cells and 10^7 T-cell-depleted bone marrow cells. Sequenced material: gut tissue. These receptors all come from a female BALB/c mouse given C57BL/6 T cells with graft-versus-host disease after an allogeneic hematopoietic cell transplant.

Comment on this clone: Genes and germline are mouse. The CDR3 is cut off 1 residue early in the read; its end comes from the germline J gene. V and J are TRBV1 and TRBJ1-1; weak D call: TRBD1 (5 bases). The length of the CDR3 is 11 residues. V was cut by 2 bases and J by 7 bases, with 5 bases left in between. Germline assignment: CDR1 NSQYPW and CDR2 LRSPGD (reference sequence). The sequenced part of the CDR3 DNA is TGCACCTGCAGTGCAAGGGGAGAAGTCTTC. Translating gives CTCSARGEVF. The full CDR3 reads CTCSARGEVFF.

Comment on this clone: Genes here carry mouse names. The CDR3 end is not reached by the read, which stops 1 residue before it; the germline J gene fills it in. The rearrangement uses TRBV12-2 and TRBJ1-4; D is undetermined. The V and J ends lost 2 bases and 2 bases respectively, with 11 bases between them. In germline, CDR1 is SGHLS, CDR2 HYDKME. The CDR3 has 15 residues. CDR3 residues: CASSPRVGSNERLFF. CDR3 bases read: TGTGCCAGCTCTCCTCGGGTAGGCTCCAACGAAAGATTATTT. The whole variable domain, remainder taken from reference TRBV12-2 and TRBJ1-4, is NSGVVQSPRYIIKGKGERSILKCIPISGHLSVAWYQQTQGQELKFFIQHYDKMERDKGNLPSRFSVQQFDDYHSEMNMSALELEDSAVYFCASSPRVGSNERLFFGHGTKLSVL.

Worth noting for this clone: Mouse names are used for the genes. The read falls 1 residue short of the CDR3 end, and the missing part is taken from the germline J gene. This chain joins TRBV15 and TRBJ2-5; tentative D call: TRBD1 (6 bases). The CDR3 covers 12 residues. Germline V gives CDR1 SGHND, CDR2 FRSKSL. V was pared by 6 bases and J by 3 bases, with 7 bases between. CDR3 loop: CASRDSQDTQYF. The sequenced part of the CDR3 DNA is TGTGCCAGCAGGGACAGTCAAGACACCCAGTAC. The whole variable domain, filled in from reference TRBV15 and TRBJ2-5, reads DAGVTQTPRHEVAEKGQTIILKCEPVSGHNDLFWYRQTKIQGLELLSYFRSKSLMEDGGAFKDRFKAEMLNSSFSTLKIQPTEPKDSAVYLCASRDSQDTQYFGPGTRLLVL.

In regard to this clone: Gene names are mouse gene names. The sequence runs out 1 residue before the end of the CDR3; the remainder is reconstructed from the germline J gene. The chain carries TRBV15 and TRBJ2-1, with D perhaps TRBD1 (6 bases). The CDR3 length is 13 residues. The germline V gene encodes CDR1 SGHND and CDR2 FRSKSL. The V and J ends lost 6 bases and 1 base respectively, with 7 bases between them. The CDR3 bases that were read are TGTGCCAGCAGGGGACAAAACTATGCTGAGCAGTTC. Encoded protein: CASRGQNYAEQF. The entire CDR3 sequence reads CASRGQNYAEQFF. The full variable domain, completed using reference TRBV15 and TRBJ2-1, is DAGVTQTPRHEVAEKGQTIILKCEPVSGHNDLFWYRQTKIQGLELLSYFRSKSLMEDGGAFKDRFKAEMLNSSFSTLKIQPTEPKDSAVYLCASRGQNYAEQFFGPGTRLTVL.

Notes on this clone: The germline and genes are mouse ones. The read stops 1 residue short of the end of the CDR3; the missing end is completed from the germline J gene. The chain recombines TRBV4 with TRBJ2-4; unclear D gene. The germline gives CDR1 LGHDT, CDR2 YNNKQL (reference sequence). This CDR3 has 14 amino acids. Trimming shortened V by 4 bases and J by 0 bases, and 8 bases separated the two germline ends. This CDR3 reads CASSFTTSQNTLYF. The sequenced CDR3 bases are TGTGCCAGCAGCTTTACAACAAGTCAAAACACCTTGTAC.

This clone was seen only a few times. Mouse germline and gene names are used. The CDR3 end falls 1 residue outside the read, so it is completed with the germline J gene. The chain recombines TRBV19 with TRBJ2-4; maybe TRBD2 (6 bases). V was shortened by 2 bases and J by 0 bases, with 10 bases between the two germline ends. Germline CDR1 is FNHDT and CDR2 is SITEND (reference sequence). The CDR3 contains 15 residues. CDR3 bases read: TGTGCCAGCAGTATCTGGGGTTCTAGTCAAAACACCTTGTAC. Amino acid sequence: CASSIWGSSQNTLY. The entire CDR3 protein is CASSIWGSSQNTLYF.

There are a few counts of this clone. The listed genes are named as in mouse. The read ends 1 residue before the CDR3 terminus; that terminus is restored from the germline J gene. This chain joins TRBV3 and TRBJ2-7, with 12 bases fitting TRBD1. Germline V lookup: CDR1 SNHLY, CDR2 FYNGKV (reference sequence). J was trimmed by 6 bases and V by 4 bases; bases with no gene match: 4. This CDR3 region has 14 residues. The CDR3 region is CASSWGQGAGEQYF. The part of the CDR3 DNA that was read is TGTGCCAGCAGCTGGGGACAGGGGGCAGGTGAACAGTAC.

As concerns this clone: Genes and germline are mouse. The read ends 1 residue shy of where the CDR3 ends; the end is completed using the germline J gene. The chain combines TRBV13-2 with TRBJ2-4, with 14 bases fitting TRBD2. CDR1 is NNHNN and CDR2 is SYGAGS in the germline V gene (reference sequence). J was trimmed by 0 bases and V by 5 bases; bases with no gene match: 5. CDR3 length: 17 amino acids. CDR3 sequence: CASGRDWGGASQNTLYF. The sequenced CDR3 bases are TGTGCCAGCGGCCGGGACTGGGGGGGCGCGAGTCAAAACACCTTGTAC.

Points on this clone: The genes and germline here are from mouse. The read ends 1 residue early relative to the CDR3; the germline J gene fills the gap. The rearrangement uses TRBV5 and TRBJ1-5; D is unclear. CDR3 length: 15 residues. CDR1 and CDR2 (germline): LGHNA, YNLKQL (reference sequence). Trimming shortened V by 0 bases and J by 0 bases, and 6 bases separated the two germline ends. The CDR3 DNA, read in part, is TGTGCCAGCAGCCAAGAGGGAATTAACAACCAGGCTCCGCTT. Amino acid sequence: CASSQEGINNQAPL. The CDR3, in full, reads CASSQEGINNQAPLF.

About this clone: The listed genes are named as in mouse. CDR3 in amino acids: CASSRTGVSAETLYF. The CDR3 bases that were read are TGTGCTAGCAGTAGGACAGGGGTTAGTGCAGAAACGCTGTAT. The V gene is TRBV17, the J gene TRBJ2-3, with 8 bases fitting TRBD1. The read terminates 1 residue before the CDR3 end, so the remaining end is supplied by the germline J gene. The CDR3 consists of 15 residues. Germline V lookup: CDR1 MNHDT, CDR2 YYDKIL. J lost 0 bases, V lost 3 bases, and 2 bases had no gene match.

Worth noting for this clone: This sequence is one base from a far larger clone and is likely a read error. Mouse gene names apply. The missing CDR3 end, 1 residue past where the read stops, is filled in from the germline J gene. This rearrangement joins TRBV12-1 to TRBJ2-7; no firm D call. Trimming left V 6 bases short and J 7 bases short, with 15 bases between. This CDR3 region has 12 residues. Germline loops: CDR1 SGHSN, CDR2 HYEKVE. The CDR3 is CASPFPGQEQYF. The part of the CDR3 DNA that was read is TGTGCCAGCCCTTTCCCCGGGCAGGAACAGTAC.

With regard to this clone: Gene names and germline refer to mouse. The read halts 1 residue ahead of the CDR3 end, with the missing end drawn from the germline J gene. The chain employs TRBV3 and TRBJ2-3; 8 bases are a match to TRBD2. The germline V gene has CDR1 SNHLY and CDR2 FYNGKV (reference sequence). V shed 1 base, J shed 1 base, and the junction held 4 bases outside the gene matches. The CDR3 spans 16 residues. CDR3 region: CASSLGGGRGAETLYF. Partial CDR3 DNA: TGTGCCAGCAGCTTAGGGGGGGGGCGCGGTGCAGAAACGCTGTAT.

Points on this clone: Gene labels here are mouse ones. The CDR3 end falls 1 residue outside the read, so it is completed with the germline J gene. The chain carries TRBV5 and TRBJ2-4; 7 bases map to TRBD2. Germline trimming cut 1 base from V and 4 bases from J; bases unmatched to any gene: 2. Per the germline V gene, CDR1 is LGHNA and CDR2 is YNLKQL (reference sequence). CDR3 length: 14 amino acids. This CDR3 is CASSQGTGENTLYF. The DNA read from the CDR3 is TGTGCCAGCAGCCAAGGGACTGGAGAAAACACCTTGTAC.

Turning to this clone: Genes and germline come from the mouse. The CDR3 end falls 1 residue outside the read, so it is completed with the germline J gene. This chain uses TRBV13-1 with TRBJ2-7; the D gene is possibly TRBD2 (7 bases). The CDR3 has 14 amino acids. V lost 2 bases and J lost 4, with 13 bases in between. Per germline, CDR1 NSHNY and CDR2 SYGAGN. The sequenced part of the CDR3 DNA is TGTGCCAGCAGTGAAGGGCTGGGGGCTTATGAACAGTAC. Its translation: CASSEGLGAYEQY. The full CDR3 protein is CASSEGLGAYEQYF.

As for this clone: Genes and germline are mouse. The read finishes 1 residue shy of the CDR3 end, and the germline J gene is used to complete it. The chain uses TRBV19 and TRBJ1-1; 7 bases are a match to TRBD1. The CDR3 is 13 residues long. The germline gives CDR1 FNHDT, CDR2 SITEND (reference sequence). Trimming removed 6 bases from V and 1 base from J; junction bases left unmatched: 3. The covered CDR3 bases are TGTGCCAGCACAGGGGGGGGGAACACAGAAGTCTTC. Amino acid sequence: CASTGGGNTEVF. In full, the CDR3 reads CASTGGGNTEVFF.

This clone was observed a few times. Gene labels here are mouse ones. The CDR3 sequence: CASSLSLGSSYEQYF. The part of the CDR3 DNA that was read is TGTGCCAGCAGTCTGTCGTTGGGGAGCTCCTATGAACAGTAC. The V gene is TRBV26, the J gene TRBJ2-7, with D perhaps TRBD2 (5 bases). Sequencing ends 1 residue short of the CDR3 end; the germline J gene provides the rest. V was pared by 0 bases and J by 0 bases, with 9 bases between. This CDR3 region has 15 residues. From germline, CDR1 is KGHPV and CDR2 FQNQEV (reference sequence).

In its sample, this clone ranks as medium-sized. The genes and germline here are from mouse. The read is 1 residue too short to cover the CDR3 end, so that end is filled in from the germline J gene. V and J are TRBV16 and TRBJ2-2; TRBD2 might be the D (6 bases). Germline V lookup: CDR1 SGHSA, CDR2 FRNQAP. Trimming took off 1 base at V and 4 bases at J, with 7 bases between the two ends. The CDR3 totals 14 residues. CDR3 protein: CASSLAWGTGQLYF. Incomplete CDR3 DNA: TGTGCAAGCAGCTTAGCCTGGGGCACCGGGCAGCTCTAC.

This clone was detected a few times. Germline and genes here are mouse. The read comes to an end 1 residue before the CDR3 does, leaving the germline J gene to fill in the end. The chain joins TRBV12-2 to TRBJ2-7, with TRBD2 matching 9 bases. Trimming removed 4 bases from V and 6 bases from J; junction bases left unmatched: 3. CDR3 size: 12 residues. Germline CDR1 reads SGHLS; CDR2 reads HYDKME. CDR3 DNA, as far as it was read: TGTGCCAGCTCGGGACTGGGAGGTGAACAGTAC. It codes for CASSGLGGEQY. In full, the CDR3 reads CASSGLGGEQYF.

A note on this clone: Mouse gene names apply. The CDR3 goes on 1 residue after the read ends, and that part is filled in from the germline J gene. The chain employs TRBV3 and TRBJ1-6; D is undetermined. TRBJ1-6 is reported as an ORF; its role is uncertain. The germline V and J ends were trimmed by 1 base and 5 bases, with 6 bases remaining between them. The length of the CDR3 is 14 residues. Germline CDR1 and CDR2: SNHLY and FYNGKV (reference sequence). The covered CDR3 bases are TGTGCCAGCAGCTTAGAGAGGGATAATTCGCCCCTCTAC. Its translation: CASSLERDNSPLY. The full CDR3 protein is CASSLERDNSPLYF.

A remark on this clone: The genes are named according to mouse. The read ends 1 residue before the CDR3 terminus; that terminus is restored from the germline J gene. The chain joins TRBV3 to TRBJ2-4; TRBD2 is a possible D gene (5 bases). The germline gives CDR1 SNHLY, CDR2 FYNGKV (reference sequence). The length of the CDR3 is 15 residues. With 0 bases removed from V and 0 bases from J, the gap between germline ends came to 7 bases. CDR3 in amino acids: CASSLAWGSQNTLYF. Incomplete CDR3 DNA: TGTGCCAGCAGCTTAGCGTGGGGAAGTCAAAACACCTTGTAC.

This clone is large in the sample. Mouse names are used for the genes. The read terminates 1 residue before the CDR3 end, so the remaining end is supplied by the germline J gene. The rearrangement links TRBV29 to TRBJ1-1; maybe TRBD1 (5 bases). V was cut by 4 bases and J by 4 bases, with 7 bases left in between. This CDR3 comprises 12 residues. From germline, CDR1 is MSHET and CDR2 SYDVDS. Partial CDR3 DNA: TGTGCTAGCAGTTCCGGGACCACAGAAGTCTTC. Amino acids: CASSSGTTEVF. The complete CDR3 protein is CASSSGTTEVFF.

A word on this clone: Here the gene names and germline are mouse. The read is 1 residue too short to cover the CDR3 end, so that end is filled in from the germline J gene. The chain uses TRBV13-1 and TRBJ1-2, with 8 bases that match TRBD1. The V gene end was trimmed by 0 bases and the J gene end by 2 bases; junction bases not matched to a gene: 0. The CDR3 totals 14 residues. The germline V gene encodes CDR1 NSHNY and CDR2 SYGAGN. CDR3 loop: CASSDGDRNSDYTF. CDR3 DNA (partial): TGTGCCAGCAGTGATGGGGACAGGAACTCCGACTACACC.

Concerning this clone: The gene names here belong to mouse. The read is 1 residue too short to cover the CDR3 end, so that end is filled in from the germline J gene. J is TRBJ2-3 and V is TRBV12-1; no clear D. This CDR3 contains 14 residues. Trimming shortened V by 0 bases and J by 0 bases, and 6 bases separated the two germline ends. CDR1 SGHSN and CDR2 HYEKVE come from the germline V gene. This chain's CDR3 is CASSLAGSAETLYF. CDR3 DNA (partial): TGTGCCAGCTCTCTCGCGGGGAGTGCAGAAACGCTGTAT.

Notes on this clone: Gene and germline names: mouse. Read coverage stops 1 residue before the CDR3 terminus; the germline J gene supplies the remainder. The rearrangement links TRBV26 to TRBJ1-4; D gene ambiguous. CDR1 and CDR2 (germline): KGHPV, FQNQEV (reference sequence). The V and J ends lost 6 bases and 0 bases respectively, with 8 bases between them. The CDR3 is 14 residues long. The CDR3 loop is CASSPGISNERLFF. The sequenced part of the CDR3 DNA is TGTGCCAGCAGCCCAGGAATTTCCAACGAAAGATTATTT.

A few counts support this clone. Any gene name here is a mouse gene name. From the germline J gene comes the end of the CDR3, since the read stops 1 residue before it. The V and J genes are TRBV12-1 and TRBJ1-3; TRBD1 matches 7 bases. Trimming at V came to 2 bases and at J to 1 base, leaving 1 base not matched to a gene. Looked up from germline, CDR1 is SGHSN and CDR2 is HYEKVE. This CDR3 comprises 14 residues. The CDR3 reads CASSRGGSGNTLYF. Incomplete CDR3 DNA: TGTGCCAGCTCTCGAGGGGGCTCTGGAAATACGCTCTAT.

As to this clone: Genes here carry mouse names. Read sequence stops 1 residue before the CDR3 end, and the germline J gene provides the missing end. J is TRBJ1-2 and V is TRBV26; no firm D call. Trimming shortened V by 6 bases and J by 4 bases, and 6 bases separated the two germline ends. CDR1 is KGHPV and CDR2 is FQNQEV in the germline V gene (reference sequence). The CDR3 is 11 amino acids. The CDR3 sequence: CASSLRSDYTF. The sequenced part of the CDR3 DNA is TGTGCCAGCAGCCTCCGCTCCGACTACACC. The full variable domain, its missing parts supplied by reference TRBV26 and TRBJ1-2, is NSKVIQTPRYLVKGQGQKAKMRCIPEKGHPVVFWYQQNKNNEFKFLINFQNQEVLQQIDMTEKRFSAECPSNSPCSLEIQSSEAGDSALYLCASSLRSDYTFGSGTRLLVI.

This clone occurred once. The listed genes are named as in mouse. The read ends 1 residue early relative to the CDR3; the germline J gene fills the gap. The rearrangement uses TRBV12-2 and TRBJ2-4; a weak D match, TRBD1 (5 bases). With 0 bases removed from V and 0 bases from J, the gap between germline ends came to 6 bases. Germline V gene lookup returns CDR1 SGHLS and CDR2 HYDKME. This CDR3 is 14 amino acids long. The sequenced part of the CDR3 DNA is TGTGCCAGCTCTCTCGAGGGGAGTCAAAACACCTTGTAC. This codes for CASSLEGSQNTLY. The complete CDR3 sequence is CASSLEGSQNTLYF.

On this clone itself: Each gene name is a mouse one. The part of the CDR3 DNA that was read is TGTGCCAGCAGTCCGGGCAGGAGTCAAAACACCTTGTAC. It translates to CASSPGRSQNTLY. The full CDR3 protein reads CASSPGRSQNTLYF. The chain recombines TRBV26 with TRBJ2-4; D gene unclear. Coverage ceases 1 residue before the CDR3 finishes, and the germline J gene fills in the end. Germline V gene data show CDR1 as KGHPV and CDR2 as FQNQEV (reference sequence). V lost 4 bases to trimming and J lost 0 bases, with 8 bases between them. CDR3 length: 14 amino acids.

As regards this clone: All gene names here are mouse names. With the read ending 1 residue before the CDR3 end, the germline J gene is used to fill in that end. The genes are TRBV23 and TRBJ1-1. The CDR3 contains 15 residues. The germline gives CDR1 KGHTA, CDR2 FQNQQP. This CDR3 is CSSSPIRRGGTEVFF. CDR3 bases read: TGCTCCAGCAGTCCAATCAGAAGGGGCGGCACAGAAGTCTTC. Complete variable domain (other parts from reference TRBV23 and TRBJ1-1): DAAVTQKPRYLIKMKGQEAEMKCIPEKGHTAVFWYQQKQSKELKFLIYFQNQQPLDQIDMVKERFSAVCPSSSLCSLGIRTCEAEDSALYLCSSSPIRRGGTEVFFGKGTRLTVV.

To note about this clone: Gene names are mouse gene names. The CDR3 end is not reached by the read, which stops 1 residue before it; the germline J gene fills it in. The chain links TRBV15 to TRBJ1-6; tentative D call: TRBD1 (5 bases). TRBJ1-6 carries the ORF label, with uncertain function. Per the germline V gene, CDR1 is SGHND and CDR2 is FRSKSL. Trimming stripped 2 bases from V and 0 bases from J, with 5 bases between. The CDR3 is made up of 15 amino acids. The DNA read from the CDR3 is TGTGCCAGCAGTTTAAGGGGTTCCTATAATTCGCCCCTCTAC. This sequence encodes CASSLRGSYNSPLY. The full-length CDR3 reads as CASSLRGSYNSPLYF.

With respect to this clone: Genes and germline come from the mouse. The read falls 1 residue short of the CDR3 end, and the missing part is taken from the germline J gene. This sequence joins TRBV13-3 and TRBJ1-1; TRBD1 is a possible D gene (6 bases). V gave up 2 bases and J gave up 4 bases, with 12 bases separating them. Germline loops: CDR1 NNHDY, CDR2 SYVADS. The CDR3 totals 14 residues. CDR3 protein: CASSDRGPGTEVFF. The DNA read from the CDR3 is TGTGCCAGCAGTGACAGGGGACCAGGCACAGAAGTCTTC.